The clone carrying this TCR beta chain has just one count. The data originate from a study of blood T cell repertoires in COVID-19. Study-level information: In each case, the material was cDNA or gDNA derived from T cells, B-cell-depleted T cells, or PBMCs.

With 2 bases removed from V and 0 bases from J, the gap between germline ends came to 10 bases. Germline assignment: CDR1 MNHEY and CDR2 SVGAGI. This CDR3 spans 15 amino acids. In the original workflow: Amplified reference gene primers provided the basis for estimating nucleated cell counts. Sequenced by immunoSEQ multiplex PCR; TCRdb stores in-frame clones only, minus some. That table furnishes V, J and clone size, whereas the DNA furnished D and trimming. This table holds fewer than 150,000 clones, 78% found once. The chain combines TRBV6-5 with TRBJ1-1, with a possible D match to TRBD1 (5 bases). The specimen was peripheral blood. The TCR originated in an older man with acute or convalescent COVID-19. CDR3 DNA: TGTGCCAGCAGTTACGGGGCAGGGTTGAACACTGAAGCTTTCTTT. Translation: CASSYGAGLNTEAFF.